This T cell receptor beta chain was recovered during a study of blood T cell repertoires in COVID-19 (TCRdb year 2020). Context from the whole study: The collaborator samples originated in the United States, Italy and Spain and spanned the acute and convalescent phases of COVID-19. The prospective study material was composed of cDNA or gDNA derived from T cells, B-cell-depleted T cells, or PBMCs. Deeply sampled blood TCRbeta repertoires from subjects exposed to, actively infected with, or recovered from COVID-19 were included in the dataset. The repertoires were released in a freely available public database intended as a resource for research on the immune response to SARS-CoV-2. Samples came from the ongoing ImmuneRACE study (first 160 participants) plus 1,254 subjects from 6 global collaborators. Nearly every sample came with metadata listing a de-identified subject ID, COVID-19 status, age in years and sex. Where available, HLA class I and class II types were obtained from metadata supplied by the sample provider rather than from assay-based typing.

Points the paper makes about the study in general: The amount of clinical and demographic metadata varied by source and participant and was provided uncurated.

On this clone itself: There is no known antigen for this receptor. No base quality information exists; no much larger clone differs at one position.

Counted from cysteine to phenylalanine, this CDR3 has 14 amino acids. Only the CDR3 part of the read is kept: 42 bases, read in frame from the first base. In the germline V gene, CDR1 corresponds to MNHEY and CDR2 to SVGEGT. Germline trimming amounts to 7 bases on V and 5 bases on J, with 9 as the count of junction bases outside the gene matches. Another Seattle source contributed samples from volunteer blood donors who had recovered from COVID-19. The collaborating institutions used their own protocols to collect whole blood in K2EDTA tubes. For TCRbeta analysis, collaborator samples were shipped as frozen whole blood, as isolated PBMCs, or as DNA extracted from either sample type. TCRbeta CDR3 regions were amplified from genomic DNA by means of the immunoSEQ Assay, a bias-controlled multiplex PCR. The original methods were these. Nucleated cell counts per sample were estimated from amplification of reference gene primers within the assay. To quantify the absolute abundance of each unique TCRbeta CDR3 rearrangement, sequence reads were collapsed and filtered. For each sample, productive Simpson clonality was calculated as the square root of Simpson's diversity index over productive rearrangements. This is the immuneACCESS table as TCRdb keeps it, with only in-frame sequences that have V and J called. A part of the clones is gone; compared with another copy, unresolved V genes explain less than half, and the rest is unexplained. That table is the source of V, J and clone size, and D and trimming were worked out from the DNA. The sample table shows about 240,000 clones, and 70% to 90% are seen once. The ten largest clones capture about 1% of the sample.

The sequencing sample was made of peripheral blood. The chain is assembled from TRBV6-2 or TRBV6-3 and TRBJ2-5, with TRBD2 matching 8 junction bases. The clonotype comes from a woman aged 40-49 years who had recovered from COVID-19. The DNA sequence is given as TGTGCCAGCACCCCCCGGGGGGGTCGTGAGACCCAGTACTTC. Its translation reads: CASTPRGGRETQYF.